The 5 T cell receptor beta chains given below trace back to one sample, sequenced in a study of immune evolution from preneoplasia to lung adenocarcinoma. This table comes from immunoSEQ multiplex PCR, and its TCRdb copy is limited to in-frame clones, with some not included. Of about 3,900 clones in the sample, around 78% were seen once. The sequencing input was FFPE minimally invasive lung adenocarcinoma tissue. The source is a person aged 65-85 years with lung adenocarcinoma.

The gene calls are TRBV28 and TRBJ1-5; D is unclear. Germline V gene data show CDR1 as MDHEN and CDR2 as SYDVKM. The CDR3 has 12 amino acids. Trimming took off 6 bases at V and 7 bases at J, with 10 bases between the two ends. The CDR3 loop reads CASRRGDQPQHF. The CDR3 nucleotides read TGTGCCAGCAGGCGGGGAGACCAGCCCCAGCATTTT.

V is TRBV29-1 and J is TRBJ2-7, with TRBD2 identical over 13 bases. The CDR3 extends over 15 amino acids. The J segment lost 2 bases and the V segment lost 5 bases, leaving 6 bases of the junction unmatched. Germline V gives CDR1 SQVTM, CDR2 ANQGSEA. The CDR3: CSVRTSGSLAYEQYF. DNA for the CDR3: TGCAGCGTTCGGACTAGCGGGAGTCTCGCCTACGAGCAGTACTTC.

The CDR3 spells CASSLSSGGDLRGYTF. CDR3 DNA: TGTGCCAGCAGCTTAAGCTCAGGGGGCGATCTTCGTGGCTACACCTTC. The chain links TRBV7-9 to TRBJ1-2, with 8 bases that match TRBD1. Germline V gene lookup returns CDR1 SEHNR and CDR2 FQNEAQ (reference sequence). This CDR3 comprises 16 residues. Trimming took 2 bases from V and 7 from J; bases not matched to a gene: 12.

DNA for the CDR3: TGTGCCACCAGCAGACTAGCGGGTTACGAGCAGTACTTC. Residues: CATSRLAGYEQYF. The V and J genes are TRBV15 and TRBJ2-7, with TRBD2 matching over 8 bases. The length of the CDR3 is 13 residues. Germline V gene data show CDR1 as LNHNV and CDR2 as YYDKDF (reference sequence). The trim removed 2 bases at V and 4 bases at J, leaving 1 base unmatched.

The chain couples TRBV6-4 to TRBJ2-7, with TRBD1 matching over 8 bases. The V gene end was trimmed by 6 bases and the J gene end by 5 bases; junction bases not matched to a gene: 6. CDR1 MRHNA and CDR2 SNTAGT come from the germline V gene. This CDR3 has 13 residues. The CDR3 DNA reads as TGTGCCAGCAGGGACAGGGTGTTCAACGAGCAGTACTTC. It codes for CASRDRVFNEQYF.